This TCR beta chain was captured by sequencing in a study of cytomegalovirus exposure and HLA in healthy donors. Study-wide findings and caveats: In a later analysis, a missense DCLRE1C variant was linked to TCR beta V- and J-gene trimming. No immune exposure information besides CMV serostatus was available. Indistinguishability led to the exclusion of some V segments, TRBV6-2 and TRBV6-3 included. Accounts indicate the classifier identified cytomegalovirus status with strong specificity and sensitivity.

The length of the CDR3 is 14 residues. CDR1 is SGHNT and CDR2 is YYREEE in the germline V gene (reference sequence). With 0 bases removed from V and 1 base from J, the gap between germline ends came to 7 bases. Use of 60 Vbeta and 13 Jbeta primers characterized the PCR. Generated by immunoSEQ multiplex PCR, the TCRdb table keeps only in-frame clones and is missing some. The sample has 95,000 to 150,000 clones, about 80% seen once; the top ten hold around 8%. On this clone: No antigen is known for it.

The material sequenced was PBMCs. The rearrangement links TRBV5-4 to TRBJ2-5, with D unresolved. The origin of this receptor is a female donor in good health and CMV-seropositive. CDR3 region: CASSLGQVQETQYF. CDR3 DNA: TGTGCCAGCAGCTTGGGCCAGGTCCAAGAGACCCAGTACTTC.